What follows describes a single TCR beta chain. Its antigen remains unidentified. No base quality values were provided; no much bigger clone lies one nucleotide off. TCR CDR3 regions were amplified from genomic DNA by multiplex PCR using the deep immunoSEQ assay. Extracted genomic DNA from each cell subset was spread evenly across all wells of several immunoSEQ 96-well plates, with each plate serving as a replicate. Each replicate PCR for sorted subsets received around 0.2 ug genomic DNA, equal to roughly 29,000 T cell genomes. The purified libraries were quantified using a Qubit 3.0 fluorometer, sized with a Bioanalyzer 2100, and then quantified again using the KAPA Library Quantification kit. Each immunoSEQ 96-well plate was sequenced on its own single-read 150-cycle Illumina NextSeq 550 flow cell. The paper's processing steps were these. Because only junctional sequences without quality scores were contained in the immunoSEQ output, filtering matching that applied to full-length reads could not be performed. Sequences were annotated with PyIR, a Python wrapper for IgBLAST v1.9, and V/J genes and CDR3 were assigned using IMGT germline references. Reads were removed for weak V/J assignments (E-value above 1e-6), missing CDR3, stop codons, out-of-frame junctions, or ambiguous translated residues. A V3J clonotype was defined by an identical inferred V gene, J gene, and CDR3 amino acid sequence. The percentage overlap between two repertoires was calculated by dividing the number of shared unique clonotypes by the size of the smaller repertoire. Three approaches were used to assess repertoire richness: RTK rarefaction, the Chao1 estimator, and Recon v2.1 estimates of unobserved clonotypes. Generation probabilities for all TCRbeta clonotypes obtained by the gDNA method from a handful of donors were computed using OLGA. Drawn from immuneACCESS, this table holds only the in-frame rearrangements with V and J called that TCRdb kept. Clones are partly lost; checked studies trace under half to an unresolved V gene and leave the rest unexplained. The DNA was the basis for D and trimming; V, J and clone size are from that table. This sample is represented by about 660,000 clones; around 74% of them were singletons. Of the sample, approximately 1.6% is held by the ten largest clones.

Donors were healthy HIV-negative adults with no recently reported acute infections or vaccinations. Every donor was a Caucasian adult residing in Nashville, Tennessee, USA. Magnetic negative selection was used to enrich CD4+ T cells, after which naive cells were positively selected on CD45RA and the negative fraction became the memory subset. After blood collection by leukapheresis, PBMCs were isolated using Ficoll-Histopaque density gradient centrifugation and then cryopreserved in the vapor phase of liquid nitrogen. Analytical flow cytometry was used to check the purity and quantity of every magnetically sorted T cell population. From each sorted fraction, genomic DNA was isolated and quantified by UV absorbance on a Nanodrop 2000c. Inclusive of the bounding cysteine and phenylalanine, the CDR3 is 12 residues long. The entry retains the CDR3 DNA only, 36 bases that are in frame from base 1. V is shortened by 5 bases, J by 13 bases, and the region joining them spans 17 bases. For CDR1 and CDR2, the germline V gene (reference sequence) lists MNHEY and SMNVEV.

The data derive from a study of shared clonotypes between healthy human individuals (TCRdb year 2020). In terms of the full investigation: Three men and a couple of women, aged 18 to 49 years, made up the cohort. Between about 0.8 and 9 billion PBMCs per donor were obtained by leukapheresis. To estimate repertoire size and how much clonotypes are shared between individuals, the study performed deep sequencing of blood TCR repertoires from a few healthy adults. To increase sequencing depth and limit assay-specific biases, TCR repertoire library preparation and sequencing were carried out by different laboratories using diverse techniques. For each donor, three plates each were used for CD4 naive and CD4 memory, two plates were used for CD8 naive, and one plate was used for CD8 memory. The paper's findings and limits, for the study overall: Pairwise subsampling indicated that sequencing depth was expected to affect the degree of clonotype sharing among donors. Only blood was sampled, and tissue TCR repertoires likely differ from those in blood. Clonotypes shared by all four sorted-subset donors showed higher generation probabilities than non-shared clonotypes. Because the study included a small number of donors, the genetic and exposure-history diversity represented was limited. Naive subsets generally had larger estimated clonotype richness than memory subsets did. Incomplete sequencing was indicated by rarefaction of sorted-subset datasets, despite the large sequencing depth. Across four donors, about 5.2% of naive CD4, over 3% of naive CD8, 2% to 2.5% of memory CD4, and over 0.35% of memory CD8 clonotypes were shared.

The receptor chain draws on TRBV27 and TRBJ1-2; the D region possibly corresponds to TRBD1 (5 bases align). The source of this sequence is a woman aged 25 to 39 in good health. Sequences were obtained from memory CD4+ T cells sorted from blood. What the cell subset or site label conveys for this sample: CD45RA-negative fraction. The CDR3 loop reads CASSLLGHPSTF. The nucleotides read TGTGCCAGCAGTCTCCTCGGACATCCATCCACCTTC.